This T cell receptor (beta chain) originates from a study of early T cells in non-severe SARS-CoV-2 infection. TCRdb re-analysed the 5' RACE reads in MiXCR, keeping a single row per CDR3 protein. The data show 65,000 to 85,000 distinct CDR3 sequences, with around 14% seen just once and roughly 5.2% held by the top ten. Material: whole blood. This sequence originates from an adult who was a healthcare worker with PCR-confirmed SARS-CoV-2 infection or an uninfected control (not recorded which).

The DNA of the CDR3 is TGTGCCAGCAGCTTACAGACTAGCACAGATACGCAGTATTTT. It codes for CASSLQTSTDTQYF. The rearrangement joins TRBV7-2 to TRBJ2-3; D call uncertain. The CDR3 sequence is 14 residues long. Germline V gene lookup returns CDR1 SGHTA and CDR2 FQGNSA. The germline V and J ends were trimmed by 2 bases and 0 bases, with 6 bases remaining between them.